Presented here are 8 T cell receptor beta chains from one specimen sequenced in a study of T cell repertoires in cytomegalovirus infection. MiXCR was run by TCRdb on the reads, yielding one entry per CDR3 protein. The top ten hold about 20% of the sample, which has 600,000 to 700,000 distinct CDR3 sequences, about 30% seen once. For these receptors, no antigen is known. The sample consisted of cultured PBMCs, taken from culture after CMV antigen stimulation. The receptor source for this set is a human donor in good health (CMV status not recorded). Some clones in this sample may be carry-over from other donors' samples.

V is TRBV10-2 and J is TRBJ1-5, with TRBD1 matching 7 bases. Germline lookup yields CDR1 WSHSY and CDR2 SAAADI. This CDR3 comprises 16 residues. With V trimmed by 5 bases and J by 0 bases, 7 bases remained unmatched. CDR3 DNA: TGCGCCAGCAGTACACAGGGGATACATAGCAATCAGCCCCAGCATTTT. Translated, it gives CASSTQGIHSNQPQHF.

This clonotype was observed a handful of times. The chain uses TRBV7-8 and TRBJ2-5, with 10 nucleotides matching TRBD2. The germline V gene encodes CDR1 SGHVS and CDR2 FQNEAQ. V was clipped by 5 bases and J by 0 bases; unmatched bases: 6. The CDR3 contains 16 residues. CDR3 sequence (DNA): TGTGCCAGCAGCCCTCGGACTAGCGGAGACCAAGAGACCCAGTACTTC. The encoded protein is CASSPRTSGDQETQYF.

This chain links TRBV11-2 with TRBJ2-2; D is possibly TRBD2 (6 bases). The CDR3 has 17 amino acids. V shed 5 bases and J shed 5 bases, with 21 bases lying between them. Looked up from germline, CDR1 is SGHAT and CDR2 is FQNNGV. In DNA, the CDR3 is TGTGCCAGCAGCCATCCATGGCTCACTAGCAATACCGGGGAGCTGTTTTTT. As protein: CASSHPWLTSNTGELFF.

V is TRBV20-1 and J is TRBJ1-5; D is perhaps TRBD1 (5 bases). Trimming pared 6 bases from V and 4 bases from J, leaving 10 bases between. Germline loops: CDR1 DFQATT, CDR2 SNEGSKA (reference sequence). The CDR3 is 12 residues long. CDR3 loop: CSAAGGNQPQHF. In nucleotides, the CDR3 is TGCAGTGCGGCGGGGGGGAATCAGCCCCAGCATTTT.

The rearrangement uses TRBV6-5 and TRBJ2-5, with D perhaps matching TRBD1 or TRBD2 (5 bases each). V was pared by 5 bases and J by 5 bases, with 12 bases between. Germline CDR1 and CDR2: MNHEY and SVGAGI. This CDR3 has 13 amino acids. The CDR3 sequence is CASSTGTLETQYF. CDR3 in DNA: TGTGCCAGCAGTACCGGGACCCTGGAGACCCAGTACTTC.

CDR3 region: CASSQDVLAGGKDTQYF. The CDR3 DNA is TGTGCCAGCAGCCAAGATGTGCTAGCGGGGGGTAAAGATACGCAGTATTTT. The chain uses TRBV4-2 and TRBJ2-3; 11 bases are a match to TRBD2. Germline assignment: CDR1 LGHNA and CDR2 YNFKEQ. Trimming removed 0 bases from V and 5 bases from J; junction bases left unmatched: 7. This CDR3 spans 17 amino acids.

This clonotype occurred a few times. The chain carries TRBV5-5 and TRBJ2-2; 7 bases align to TRBD2. Germline V lookup: CDR1 SGHKS, CDR2 YYEKEE (reference sequence). Unmatched junction bases numbered 9, after V lost 6 bases and J lost 4 bases. The CDR3 consists of 15 residues. The CDR3 coding sequence is TGTGCCAGCAACCCGGGCGGGAGCGGCACCGGGGAGCTGTTTTTT. Translating it yields CASNPGGSGTGELFF.

A few counts support this clonotype. V usage is TRBV12-3 or TRBV12-4 and J usage is TRBJ2-1; D call uncertain. The V gene lost 5 bases and the J gene lost 5 bases, with 13 bases spanning the gap. CDR3 size: 14 residues. For the CDR3, the DNA is TGTGCCAGCAGTCACCCCCGGGTGGACAATGAGCAGTTCTTC. Its protein is CASSHPRVDNEQFF.